These 27 T cell receptor beta chains share one sample of origin, sequenced in a study of blood T cell repertoires in COVID-19. Only in-frame clones appear in the TCRdb table, and some are missing; sequencing was by immunoSEQ multiplex PCR. The sample holds 140,000 to 150,000 clones, roughly 90% seen once. Sample: peripheral blood. These receptors were taken from a human donor in a cohort sampled during active COVID-19.

V is TRBV7-8 and J is TRBJ2-5; TRBD1 matches 7 bases. Germline V gives CDR1 SGHVS, CDR2 FQNEAQ. V gave up 1 base and J gave up 4 bases; unmatched junction bases: 3. The CDR3 sequence is 14 residues long. CDR3 sequence reads: CASSLGNRGETQYF. In nucleotides, the CDR3 is TGTGCCAGCAGCTTAGGCAACAGGGGAGAGACCCAGTACTTC.

The chain joins TRBV29-1 to TRBJ1-2, with 10 bases fitting TRBD1. This CDR3 contains 14 residues. Germline CDR1 reads SQVTM; CDR2 reads ANQGSEA. The V gene end was trimmed by 5 bases and the J gene end by 8 bases; junction bases not matched to a gene: 11. CDR3 sequence reads: CSVQPTGGLEGYTF. CDR3 nucleotide sequence: TGCAGCGTTCAACCGACAGGGGGCTTAGAGGGCTACACCTTC. The entire variable domain, with the rest obtained from reference TRBV29-1 and TRBJ1-2, is as follows: SAVISQKPSRDICQRGTSLTIQCQVDSQVTMMFWYRQQPGQSLTLIATANQGSEATYESGFVIDKFPISRPNLTFSTLTVSNMSPEDSSIYLCSVQPTGGLEGYTFGSGTRLTVV.

This clone showed up just a few times. The CDR3 nucleotides read TGTGCCAGCAGCCAAGAGGGACAGGGGCGTCAGCCCCAGCATTTT. This encodes CASSQEGQGRQPQHF. J is TRBJ1-5 and V is TRBV4-2, with 10 bases lining up with TRBD1. Germline V CDR1 and CDR2: LGHNA, YNFKEQ. V lost 0 bases and J lost 6; bases outside the gene matches: 2. The CDR3 length is 15 residues.

V gene TRBV2 combines with J gene TRBJ2-1; 7 bases align to TRBD1. Trimming cost V 6 bases and J 5 bases; bases outside gene matches: 7. This CDR3 is built from 14 residues. Germline V gene lookup returns CDR1 SNHLY and CDR2 FYNNEI. CDR3 region: CASRDNRGNNEQFF. DNA for the CDR3: TGTGCCAGCAGGGACAACAGGGGAAACAATGAGCAGTTCTTC.

The V and J genes are TRBV19 and TRBJ1-1, with 9 bases fitting TRBD1. The length of the CDR3 is 16 residues. Germline V gene data show CDR1 as LNHDA and CDR2 as SQIVND (reference sequence). Trimming cost V 9 bases and J 4 bases; bases outside gene matches: 15. The CDR3 region has the DNA TGTGCCAGCCGTCCGACAGGGGGTGTTGGAGGCACTGAAGCTTTCTTT. Its translation: CASRPTGGVGGTEAFF.

The chain couples TRBV7-2 to TRBJ2-7; 7 bases map to TRBD1. CDR1 and CDR2 from the germline V gene are SGHTA and FQGNSA. The CDR3 covers 16 residues. Germline trimming cut 4 bases from V and 0 bases from J; bases unmatched to any gene: 9. Here the CDR3 DNA reads TGTGCCAGCAGCTCATCCCGGGACAGATTCTCCTACGAGCAGTACTTC. Translation gives CASSSSRDRFSYEQYF. Together with reference TRBV7-2 and TRBJ2-7, the CDR3 gives the full variable domain: GAGVSQSPSNKVTEKGKDVELRCDPISGHTALYWYRQSLGQGLEFLIYFQGNSAPDKSGLPSDRFSAERTGGSVSTLTIQRTQQEDSAVYLCASSSSRDRFSYEQYFGPGTRLTVT.

The V gene is TRBV5-1, the J gene TRBJ2-7, with 7 positions matching TRBD1. With V trimmed by 4 bases and J by 0 bases, 1 base remained unmatched. The CDR3 contains 13 residues. Germline CDR1 reads SGHRS; CDR2 reads YFSETQ. DNA for the CDR3: TGCGCCAGCAGCCGGACAGGCTCCTACGAGCAGTACTTC. Translating it yields CASSRTGSYEQYF.

The genes are TRBV6-2 or TRBV6-3 and TRBJ1-3; 7 bases fit TRBD1. With 5 bases clipped from V and 7 bases from J, the junction kept 11 bases outside the gene matches. This CDR3 has 15 residues. Germline lookup yields CDR1 MNHEY and CDR2 SVGEGT. As DNA, the CDR3 is TGTGCCAGCAGTCGCTCAGGACAGGTCGGGAACACCATATATTTT. Translating it yields CASSRSGQVGNTIYF.

V and J are TRBV2 and TRBJ2-5, with 8 bases aligning to TRBD1. The CDR3 is made up of 15 amino acids. Trimming took 5 bases from V and 5 from J; bases not matched to a gene: 10. Germline CDR1 and CDR2: SNHLY and FYNNEI. The CDR3 region has the DNA TGTGCCAGCAGTCATGACAGGGGCCGTGGGGAGACCCAGTACTTC. This encodes CASSHDRGRGETQYF.

This chain joins TRBV7-9 and TRBJ1-2, with 8 positions matching TRBD1. This CDR3 is 14 amino acids long. From germline, CDR1 is SEHNR and CDR2 FQNEAQ (reference sequence). V trimming: 5 bases; J trimming: 4 bases; junction bases outside the gene matches: 6. CDR3 in amino acids: CASSPRQGFYGYTF. Written as DNA, the CDR3 is TGTGCCAGCAGCCCCAGACAGGGGTTCTATGGCTACACCTTC.

This clone was seen a handful of times. The rearrangement uses TRBV19 and TRBJ1-5; no definite D call. Germline V gene sequence: CDR1 LNHDA, CDR2 SQIVND (reference sequence). V shed 3 bases and J shed 5 bases, with 14 bases lying between them. CDR3 size: 15 residues. The CDR3 nucleotides are TGTGCCAGTAGTATCTTCGGCACCGGGGATCAGCCCCAGCATTTT. The encoded protein is CASSIFGTGDQPQHF.

The table lists this clone with a count of one. This chain connects TRBV7-2 to TRBJ2-5, with D possibly TRBD2 on 6 matching bases. The CDR3 contains 13 residues. V was shortened by 5 bases and J by 4 bases, with 11 bases between the two germline ends. Germline assignment: CDR1 SGHTA and CDR2 FQGNSA. CDR3 amino acids: CASSGLASETQYF. CDR3 nucleotide sequence: TGTGCCAGCAGCGGCCTAGCGTCAGAGACCCAGTACTTC. The entire variable domain, with the rest obtained from reference TRBV7-2 and TRBJ2-5, is as follows: GAGVSQSPSNKVTEKGKDVELRCDPISGHTALYWYRQSLGQGLEFLIYFQGNSAPDKSGLPSDRFSAERTGGSVSTLTIQRTQQEDSAVYLCASSGLASETQYFGPGTRLLVL.

The chain uses TRBV9 and TRBJ1-6; TRBD1 matches 8 bases. The CDR3 runs to 16 residues. The germline V gene encodes CDR1 SGDLS and CDR2 YYNGEE. Losses at the gene ends were 3 bases for V and 2 bases for J; bases not matched to a gene: 4. The CDR3 bases are TGTGCCAGCAGCGGACAGGGGATTACCTATAATTCACCCCTCCACTTT. As protein: CASSGQGITYNSPLHF.

This clone was observed a single time. The CDR3 loop reads CASSQGLADYNEQFF. The CDR3 DNA reads TGTGCCAGCAGCCAAGGACTAGCCGACTACAATGAGCAGTTCTTC. J is TRBJ2-1 and V is TRBV4-2; the match to TRBD2 covers 7 bases. The CDR3 is 15 amino acids. Germline CDR1 is LGHNA and CDR2 is YNFKEQ. With 1 base clipped from V and 3 bases from J, the junction kept 3 bases outside the gene matches.

V gene TRBV28 combines with J gene TRBJ2-7; 8 positions agree with TRBD1. The ends lost 2 bases at V and 6 bases at J; junction bases unmatched: 12. Germline values: CDR1 MDHEN, CDR2 SYDVKM. This CDR3 is built from 16 residues. CDR3 sequence: CASSLLRQGLRREQYF. CDR3 nucleotides: TGTGCCAGCAGTTTACTCCGACAGGGGCTTAGACGCGAGCAGTACTTC. Complete variable domain (other parts from reference TRBV28 and TRBJ2-7): DVKVTQSSRYLVKRTGEKVFLECVQDMDHENMFWYRQDPGLGLRLIYFSYDVKMKEKGDIPEGYSVSREKKERFSLILESASTNQTSMYLCASSLLRQGLRREQYFGPGTRLTVT.

V usage is TRBV7-3 and J usage is TRBJ1-1; a weak D match, TRBD1 (6 bases). Germline V gene data show CDR1 as SGHTA and CDR2 as FQGTGA. The CDR3 totals 16 residues. Trimming took off 2 bases at V and 0 bases at J, with 13 bases between the two ends. The CDR3 region has the DNA TGTGCCAGCAGCTTAGCCTCCAGGGGAATGAACACTGAAGCTTTCTTT. As protein: CASSLASRGMNTEAFF.

J is TRBJ2-2 and V is TRBV5-4, with 11 positions matching TRBD1. With V trimmed by 0 bases and J by 5 bases, 6 bases remained unmatched. Germline V gene sequence: CDR1 SGHNT, CDR2 YYREEE (reference sequence). The CDR3 is made up of 17 amino acids. The CDR3 loop is CASSLGGQGALTGELFF. The CDR3 DNA reads TGTGCCAGCAGCTTGGGTGGACAGGGGGCGTTGACCGGGGAGCTGTTTTTT.

The chain uses TRBV9 and TRBJ2-7; the match to TRBD2 covers 10 bases. After removal of 4 bases from V and 5 bases from J, the junction contained 6 bases not matched to a gene. The CDR3 is made up of 14 amino acids. Germline V gene lookup returns CDR1 SGDLS and CDR2 YYNGEE. CDR3 loop: CASSRGLATHEQYF. Written as DNA, the CDR3 is TGTGCCAGCAGCAGGGGACTAGCGACCCACGAGCAGTACTTC.

CDR3 bases: TGTGCCAGCAGTGAATCGGCAGGCGTACTCTATGGCTACACCTTC. Protein: CASSESAGVLYGYTF. The rearrangement uses TRBV25-1 and TRBJ1-2; D gene ambiguous. The V and J ends lost 1 base and 4 bases respectively, with 13 bases between them. The CDR3 spans 15 residues. Looked up from germline, CDR1 is MGHDK and CDR2 is SYGVNS.

J is TRBJ2-6 and V is TRBV2; tentative D call: TRBD1 (5 bases). The V end lost 10 bases, the J end lost 1 base, and 14 bases lay between the germline ends. Germline V gene data show CDR1 as SNHLY and CDR2 as FYNNEI. The CDR3 loop spans 15 amino acids. In DNA form, the CDR3 reads TGTGCCAATGGGGTCAGGGCGTCTGGGGCCAACGTCCTGACTTTC. Amino acid sequence: CANGVRASGANVLTF.

The chain combines TRBV5-4 with TRBJ1-2; tentative D call: TRBD1 (5 bases). This CDR3 spans 14 amino acids. Trimming pared 5 bases from V and 4 bases from J, leaving 15 bases between. CDR1 is SGHNT and CDR2 is YYREEE in the germline V gene (reference sequence). CDR3 protein: CASSRWGSAYGYTF. In DNA form, the CDR3 reads TGTGCCAGCAGTCGGTGGGGCAGCGCCTATGGCTACACCTTC.

V gene TRBV10-3 combines with J gene TRBJ2-7, with 8 positions matching TRBD1. This CDR3 spans 12 amino acids. Germline loops: CDR1 ENHRY, CDR2 SYGVKD. The V gene end was trimmed by 10 bases and the J gene end by 3 bases; junction bases not matched to a gene: 5. CDR3 coding DNA: TGTGCCACGGGCGGGACAGGCTACGAGCAGTACTTC. Translated, it gives CATGGTGYEQYF.

This sequence joins TRBV5-5 and TRBJ2-7; possibly TRBD1 for D (5 bases). This CDR3 has 16 residues. Germline V gene sequence: CDR1 SGHKS, CDR2 YYEKEE (reference sequence). V gave up 4 bases and J gave up 0 bases, with 17 bases separating them. CDR3 protein: CASSLGPTDLSYEQYF. Written as DNA, the CDR3 is TGTGCCAGCAGCCTCGGCCCGACAGACCTCTCCTACGAGCAGTACTTC.

V and J are TRBV3-1 (or the pseudogene TRBV3-2) and TRBJ1-1; unclear D gene. From germline, CDR1 is LGHDT and CDR2 YNNKEL (reference sequence). Trimming removed 2 bases from V and 4 bases from J, with 11 bases in between. The length of the CDR3 is 14 residues. Here the CDR3 DNA reads TGTGCCAGCAGCCAACTGGGCTTTAGCACTGAAGCTTTCTTT. It specifies CASSQLGFSTEAFF.

The chain uses TRBV6-5 and TRBJ2-2, with D unresolved. With 8 bases removed from V and 2 bases from J, the gap between germline ends came to 6 bases. The CDR3 runs to 12 residues. Germline V gene sequence: CDR1 MNHEY, CDR2 SVGAGI. The CDR3 reads CASVENTGELFF. CDR3 nucleotides: TGTGCCAGCGTAGAAAACACCGGGGAGCTGTTTTTT.

The chain is built from TRBV15 and TRBJ2-3; 13 bases line up with TRBD2. CDR1 and CDR2 (germline): LNHNV, YYDKDF (reference sequence). This CDR3 is built from 16 residues. J was trimmed by 4 bases and V by 0 bases; bases with no gene match: 1. The CDR3 here is CATSRDGTSGADTQYF. In nucleotides, the CDR3 is TGTGCCACCAGCAGAGATGGGACTAGCGGGGCAGATACGCAGTATTTT. Using reference TRBV15 and TRBJ2-3 for the parts outside the CDR3, the full variable domain is DAMVIQNPRYQVTQFGKPVTLSCSQTLNHNVMYWYQQKSSQAPKLLFHYYDKDFNNEADTPDNFQSRRPNTSFCFLDIRSPGLGDTAMYLCATSRDGTSGADTQYFGPGTRLTVL.

CDR3 coding DNA: TGCGCCAGCAGAACAACGACTAGTAGCACCTACGAGCAGTACTTC. Amino acid sequence: CASRTTTSSTYEQYF. The chain combines TRBV5-1 with TRBJ2-7; possibly TRBD2 for D (6 bases). Trimming pared 5 bases from V and 2 bases from J, leaving 17 bases between. CDR3 length: 15 amino acids. Germline V CDR1 and CDR2: SGHRS, YFSETQ.